Listed here are 26 T cell receptor beta chains from one sample, sequenced in a study of early T cells in non-severe SARS-CoV-2 infection. From the 5' RACE reads, TCRdb called clonotypes with MiXCR, one entry per CDR3 protein. The sample has 80,000 or so distinct CDR3 sequences, about 11% seen once; the top ten hold 9.5% to 15%. This material consisted of whole blood, taken at baseline. These receptors were obtained from an adult who was a healthcare worker with PCR-confirmed SARS-CoV-2 infection or an uninfected control (not recorded which).

This clonotype was detected only a few times. The chain employs TRBV18 and TRBJ2-3; TRBD1 matches 8 bases. The ends lost 2 bases at V and 5 bases at J; junction bases unmatched: 9. Germline V gene data show CDR1 as KGHSH and CDR2 as LQKENI. CDR3 length: 16 residues. The CDR3 DNA sequence: TGTGCCAGCTCACCAGGTGGCAGGGGGCGTCAAGATACGCAGTATTTT. Amino acids: CASSPGGRGRQDTQYF.

This clonotype has just a few counts. V is TRBV5-1 and J is TRBJ2-3; D possibly corresponds to TRBD1 (5 bases). The CDR3 spans 16 residues. Trimming cost V 4 bases and J 5 bases, with 20 bases left between them. Germline assignment: CDR1 SGHRS and CDR2 YFSETQ. CDR3 region: CASSLRQIEGLDTQYF. DNA of the CDR3: TGCGCCAGCAGCCTCCGACAGATAGAAGGTCTAGATACGCAGTATTTT.

This chain joins TRBV24-1 and TRBJ1-5; no firm D call. This CDR3 has 9 amino acids. Germline CDR1 is KGHDR and CDR2 is SFDVKD. V was shortened by 12 bases and J by 5 bases, with 4 bases between the two germline ends. The CDR3, as DNA: TGTGCCTCACATCAGCCCCAGCATTTT. Protein product: CASHQPQHF.

This clonotype was seen a few times. The chain is built from TRBV6-2 or TRBV6-3 and TRBJ2-7; the match to TRBD1 covers 10 bases. Germline loops: CDR1 MNHEY, CDR2 SVGEGT. Trimming took 2 bases from V and 9 from J; bases not matched to a gene: 7. There are 14 residues in the CDR3. The CDR3 here is CASSYGQGEGGQYF. The CDR3 DNA reads as TGTGCCAGCAGTTACGGACAGGGGGAAGGCGGGCAGTACTTC.

The V gene is TRBV10-2, the J gene TRBJ2-7; D is perhaps TRBD1 (6 bases). This CDR3 contains 15 residues. V gave up 6 bases and J gave up 0 bases, with 15 bases separating them. The germline V gene has CDR1 WSHSY and CDR2 SAAADI. CDR3 protein: CASREDRVPSYEQYF. In nucleotides, the CDR3 is TGCGCCAGCAGAGAGGACAGAGTCCCCTCCTACGAGCAGTACTTC.

The gene calls are TRBV6-1 and TRBJ1-6; a possible D gene is TRBD1 (5 bases). Per the germline V gene, CDR1 is MNHNS and CDR2 is SASEGT. The CDR3 consists of 17 residues. V gave up 2 bases and J gave up 0 bases, with 11 bases separating them. CDR3 in amino acids: CASSEREGSSYNSPLHF. The CDR3 DNA reads TGTGCCAGCAGTGAACGGGAGGGGAGCTCCTATAATTCACCCCTCCACTTT.

In its sample, this clonotype was seen many times. The chain combines TRBV28 with TRBJ1-1, with 7 positions matching TRBD1. Germline V gives CDR1 MDHEN, CDR2 SYDVKM. J was trimmed by 1 base and V by 3 bases; bases with no gene match: 2. This CDR3 region has 14 residues. Here the CDR3 reads CASSLTGTNTEAFF. The CDR3 coding sequence is TGTGCCAGCAGTTTGACAGGGACGAACACTGAAGCTTTCTTT.

The table lists this clonotype with a few counts. This rearrangement joins TRBV7-2 to TRBJ2-3; 10 positions agree with TRBD2. Trimming removed 10 bases from V and 14 bases from J; junction bases left unmatched: 21. Per the germline V gene, CDR1 is SGHTA and CDR2 is FQGNSA. The CDR3 length is 15 residues. CDR3 loop: CATPTSSGGATELYF. CDR3 bases: TGTGCCACCCCCACCTCGAGCGGGGGGGCCACTGAGCTGTATTTT.

This clonotype was detected many times. The rearrangement joins TRBV29-1 to TRBJ1-1, with 11 bases matching TRBD1. The CDR3 consists of 15 residues. The V segment lost 1 base and the J segment 2 bases; nucleotides outside the gene matches: 3. CDR1 and CDR2 from the germline V gene are SQVTM and ANQGSEA. The CDR3 loop reads CSVEGDRGFNTEAFF. The CDR3 DNA reads TGCAGCGTTGAAGGGGACAGGGGGTTTAACACTGAAGCTTTCTTT.

The table lists this clonotype with many counts. The V call is TRBV29-1, the J call TRBJ2-4; 8 bases line up with TRBD2. The length of the CDR3 is 13 residues. V shed 7 bases and J 8 bases; nucleotides not matched to a gene: 10. The germline CDR1 and CDR2 sequences are SQVTM and ANQGSEA. The CDR3 nucleotides read TGCAGCGCCGGGGGGGCAGGGCCCCACATTCAGTACTTC. The encoded protein is CSAGGAGPHIQYF.

The genes are TRBV20-1 and TRBJ2-5; D ambiguous. Germline CDR1 reads DFQATT; CDR2 reads SNEGSKA (reference sequence). V gave up 1 base and J gave up 4 bases, with 10 bases separating them. This CDR3 is built from 13 residues. The DNA of the CDR3 is TGCAGTGCTAGAGTTGGTAGCCTAGAGACCCAGTACTTC. This codes for CSARVGSLETQYF.

This clonotype was counted ten times or more. The V call is TRBV5-4, the J call TRBJ2-7; D gene unclear. In germline, CDR1 is SGHNT, CDR2 YYREEE (reference sequence). This CDR3 has 14 amino acids. V was trimmed by 4 bases and J by 0 bases, leaving 11 bases between them. The CDR3 reads CASSLPVNSYEQYF. CDR3 coding DNA: TGTGCCAGCAGCCTGCCGGTCAACTCCTACGAGCAGTACTTC.

This clonotype was recorded a few times. The rearrangement links TRBV6-1 to TRBJ2-7; 7 nucleotides line up with TRBD1. Germline CDR1 reads MNHNS; CDR2 reads SASEGT. V was pared by 8 bases and J by 2 bases, with 9 bases of the junction left unmatched. This CDR3 has 14 residues. This CDR3 reads CASGTVNLPYEQYF. CDR3 DNA sequence: TGTGCCAGCGGGACAGTAAACCTCCCCTACGAGCAGTACTTC.

About this clonotype itself: A read error may account for a junction end that differs from germline. This chain joins TRBV30 and TRBJ1-5; 7 positions match TRBD1. Germline-derived CDR1 and CDR2 are GTSNPN and SVGIG (reference sequence). The CDR3 has 12 residues. The CDR3 protein is CAWDRDDQPQLF. DNA of the CDR3: TGTGCCTGGGACAGGGACGATCAGCCCCAGCTTTTT.

This clonotype was seen repeatedly, ten times or more. The V call is TRBV20-1, the J call TRBJ1-4; 7 nucleotides line up with TRBD1. Germline values: CDR1 DFQATT, CDR2 SNEGSKA (reference sequence). After removal of 5 bases from V and 5 bases from J, the junction contained 8 bases not matched to a gene. CDR3 size: 14 residues. Here the CDR3 reads CSAGGTEPNEKLFF. The CDR3 DNA is TGCAGTGCTGGCGGGACAGAGCCAAATGAAAAACTGTTTTTT.

The chain couples TRBV7-8 to TRBJ2-1; D might be TRBD1 or TRBD2, each matching 5 bases. Per the germline V gene, CDR1 is SGHVS and CDR2 is FQNEAQ. The CDR3 covers 15 residues. V lost 1 base and J 6 bases, leaving 13 bases between the germline ends. CDR3 in amino acids: CASSLGAYGANEQFF. Written as DNA, the CDR3 is TGTGCCAGCAGCTTAGGAGCTTACGGGGCCAATGAGCAGTTCTTC.

The genes are TRBV7-9 and TRBJ2-7, with D uncertain. The CDR3 consists of 14 residues. Germline V gene lookup returns CDR1 SEHNR and CDR2 FQNEAQ (reference sequence). Trimming stripped 0 bases from V and 3 bases from J, with 9 bases between. In DNA form, the CDR3 reads TGTGCCAGCAGCTTAGCGGCCGGAAACTACGAGCAGTACTTC. Translation gives CASSLAAGNYEQYF.

This clonotype showed up just a few times. The gene calls are TRBV5-1 and TRBJ2-5; D is ambiguous. The CDR3 totals 14 residues. The germline V gene has CDR1 SGHRS and CDR2 YFSETQ. The V gene lost 5 bases and the J gene lost 2 bases, with 13 bases spanning the gap. DNA for the CDR3: TGCGCCAGCAGTTTTTACGGACCACAAGAGACCCAGTACTTC. Amino acids: CASSFYGPQETQYF.

The rearrangement links TRBV6-4 to TRBJ2-6; D ambiguous. The V end was cut by 0 bases, the J end by 2 bases, with 2 bases between. Germline loops: CDR1 MRHNA, CDR2 SNTAGT. CDR3 length: 14 residues. The CDR3 region has the DNA TGTGCCAGCAGTGACTCCCCTGGGGCCAACGTCCTGACTTTC. This sequence encodes CASSDSPGANVLTF.

This clonotype was detected a few times. The rearrangement uses TRBV7-6 and TRBJ1-1; possible D gene TRBD1, 5 bases. This CDR3 comprises 17 residues. Germline lookup yields CDR1 SGHVS and CDR2 FNYEAQ. Trimming removed 5 bases from V and 1 base from J, with 20 bases in between. The CDR3 DNA is TGTGCCAGCAGCCCGACCCAGGGTGGGAGAGAGAACACTGAAGCTTTCTTT. Translated: CASSPTQGGRENTEAFF.

The chain recombines TRBV20-1 with TRBJ2-7, with a weak D call TRBD1 (6 bases). The CDR3 contains 15 residues. V was pared by 1 base and J by 6 bases, with 19 bases between. Germline assignment: CDR1 DFQATT and CDR2 SNEGSKA (reference sequence). In DNA, the CDR3 is TGCAGTGCTAGAGCCTTCCGGGACACCTACCCCGAGCAGTACTTC. It yields the protein CSARAFRDTYPEQYF.

By frequency in the sample, this clonotype is medium-sized. The CDR3 reads CSARGLASSETQYF. CDR3 in DNA: TGCAGTGCTAGAGGACTAGCCAGCTCTGAGACCCAGTACTTC. The J gene is TRBJ2-5, the V gene TRBV20-1, with 7 bases that match TRBD2. Trimming took 1 base from V and 5 from J; bases not matched to a gene: 7. The CDR3 is 14 residues long. CDR1 and CDR2 (germline): DFQATT, SNEGSKA (reference sequence).

This clonotype was observed a few times. The CDR3 DNA is TGTGCCAGCAGCTTACAGGGCCCCGTGAACACTGAAGCTTTCTTT. It is translated as CASSLQGPVNTEAFF. The chain carries TRBV5-5 and TRBJ1-1; possible D gene TRBD1, 6 bases. Germline values: CDR1 SGHKS, CDR2 YYEKEE (reference sequence). The ends were cut back, 2 bases at V and 0 bases at J, with 11 bases in the middle. This CDR3 is built from 15 residues.

The chain recombines TRBV18 with TRBJ2-5, with 10 bases matching TRBD2. From germline, CDR1 is KGHSH and CDR2 LQKENI. This CDR3 is built from 14 residues. The junction had 2 bases not matched to a gene; V was cut back by 3 bases and J by 4 bases. The CDR3 DNA reads TGTGCCAGCTCACCCGGGACTAGCGTAGAGACCCAGTACTTC. This gives the protein CASSPGTSVETQYF.

The chain uses TRBV9 and TRBJ1-2; D uncertain. CDR3 size: 15 residues. The V end was cut by 0 bases, the J end by 2 bases, with 11 bases between. In germline, CDR1 is SGDLS, CDR2 YYNGEE. CDR3 nucleotide sequence: TGTGCCAGCAGCGTAGAGGTAGGGCCGAACTATGGCTACACCTTC. Protein product: CASSVEVGPNYGYTF. Using reference TRBV9 and TRBJ1-2 for the parts outside the CDR3, the full variable domain is DSGVTQTPKHLITATGQRVTLRCSPRSGDLSVYWYQQSLDQGLQFLIQYYNGEERAKGNILERFSAQQFPDLHSELNLSSLELGDSALYFCASSVEVGPNYGYTFGSGTRLTVV.

Note on this clonotype: Given a much more abundant clone one base away, this may be a read error. This chain links TRBV28 with TRBJ2-7; unclear D gene. Germline CDR1 MDHEN, CDR2 SYDVKM. The CDR3 is 12 residues long. CDR3 amino acids: CVSTPNGHEQYF. The CDR3 DNA is TGTGTCAGCACCCCTAACGGCCACGAGCAGTACTTC.